This T cell receptor (beta chain) was identified during a study of cytomegalovirus exposure and HLA in healthy donors. A multiplex PCR was run with 60 Vbeta primers and 13 Jbeta primers. Data came from immunoSEQ multiplex PCR; TCRdb stores just in-frame clones and leaves some out. The sample holds 100,000 to 150,000 clones, 80% to 85% seen once. Trimming stripped 5 bases from V and 3 bases from J, with 16 bases between. The CDR3 sequence is 15 residues long. Germline CDR1 is MNHNS and CDR2 is SASEGT. This clone was recorded a few times. The TCR was taken from a woman aged 50 to 65 in good health and CMV-seropositive. The V call is TRBV6-1, the J call TRBJ1-1; D call uncertain. Sequences were obtained from PBMCs. This chain's CDR3 is CASSIAAPGDTEAFF. In nucleotides, the CDR3 is TGTGCCAGCAGTATCGCAGCCCCAGGTGACACTGAAGCTTTCTTT.